Listed below are T cell receptor beta chains from one sample, sequenced in a study of cytomegalovirus exposure and HLA in healthy donors. Sequenced by immunoSEQ multiplex PCR; TCRdb stores in-frame clones only, minus some. The data hold hundreds of thousands of clones, with approximately 81% observed a single time. The sequenced material came from PBMCs. These receptor sequences come from a man in his thirties or forties in good health and CMV-seronegative. CDR3s include the opening cysteine and the closing phenylalanine or tryptophan. A D gene is named only where the DNA matches it firmly. A row's size may be missing; if present it is once, few, many or a size class.

V	length	size	D	J	CDR3	DNA
TRBV19	17	-	TRBD1	TRBJ2-1	CASSMGGRTGGRNEQFF	TGTGCCAGTAGTATGGGTGGTCGGACAGGGGGCCGCAATGAGCAGTTCTTC
TRBV5-4	15	once	-	TRBJ2-7	CASSRGRQEPYEQYF	TGTGCCAGCAGCAGAGGACGACAGGAACCCTACGAGCAGTACTTC
TRBV7-2	15	-	TRBD2	TRBJ2-7	CASSLELAGTYEQYF	TGTGCCAGCAGCTTAGAACTAGCGGGGACCTACGAGCAGTACTTC
TRBV18	18	-	TRBD1	TRBJ1-2	CASSQYPGTATGNTGYTF	TGTGCCAGCTCACAGTATCCTGGGACAGCCACTGGGAATACTGGCTACACCTTC
TRBV7-9	13	-	-	TRBJ2-5	CASSLNQGETQYF	TGTGCCAGCAGCTTAAATCAGGGGGAGACCCAGTACTTC
TRBV28	14	-	-	TRBJ1-2	CASSIQTGAYGYTF	TGTGCCAGCAGTATACAGACGGGAGCTTATGGCTACACCTTC
TRBV28	16	-	TRBD1	TRBJ2-7	CASSFAQGQGFSEQYF	TGTGCCAGCAGTTTTGCGCAGGGACAGGGCTTCTCGGAGCAGTACTTC
TRBV23-1	16	-	TRBD2	TRBJ2-1	CASSQVTSGGVTEQFF	TGCGCCAGCAGTCAAGTGACTAGCGGGGGGGTTACTGAGCAGTTCTTC
TRBV28	13	once	TRBD1	TRBJ2-7	CASSLTGSYEQYF	TGTGCCAGCAGCCTGACAGGGTCCTACGAGCAGTACTTC
TRBV29-1	13	-	-	TRBJ1-1	CSVLGLFSTEAFF	TGCAGCGTTTTGGGCCTTTTTTCCACTGAAGCTTTCTTT
TRBV7-6	14	-	TRBD2	TRBJ2-3	CASSLSGAPDTQYF	TGTGCCAGCAGCCTGAGCGGGGCTCCAGATACGCAGTATTTT
TRBV28	16	-	TRBD1	TRBJ1-6	CASSSGQGSRVSPLHF	TGTGCCAGCAGTTCGGGACAGGGCAGCCGAGTCTCACCCCTCCACTTT
TRBV19	14	-	-	TRBJ1-2	CASSISGVADGYTF	TGTGCCAGTAGTATATCGGGAGTCGCTGATGGCTACACCTTC
TRBV9	13	-	TRBD2	TRBJ2-2	CASRASGTGELFF	TGTGCCAGCAGGGCTAGCGGGACCGGGGAGCTGTTTTTT
TRBV7-8	17	-	TRBD2	TRBJ2-5	CASSLDRPSGGVETQYF	TGTGCCAGCAGCTTAGACCGGCCTAGCGGGGGAGTGGAGACCCAGTACTTC
TRBV29-1	11	-	-	TRBJ2-7	CSVEESYEQYF	TGCAGCGTTGAAGAGAGCTACGAGCAGTACTTC
TRBV18	15	-	TRBD1	TRBJ1-4	CASSPTGILNEKLFF	TGTGCCAGCTCACCGACAGGGATCCTTAATGAAAAACTGTTTTTT
TRBV9	17	-	TRBD2	TRBJ2-3	CASSLEPAGGSTDTQYF	TGTGCCAGCAGCCTTGAACCAGCGGGGGGGAGCACAGATACGCAGTATTTT
TRBV9	14	-	-	TRBJ2-7	CASSAYRESYEQYF	TGTGCCAGCAGCGCCTACAGGGAGAGCTACGAGCAGTACTTC
TRBV28	14	-	-	TRBJ1-6	CASSAPPAGSPLHF	TGTGCCAGCAGCGCGCCTCCAGCAGGTTCACCCCTCCACTTT